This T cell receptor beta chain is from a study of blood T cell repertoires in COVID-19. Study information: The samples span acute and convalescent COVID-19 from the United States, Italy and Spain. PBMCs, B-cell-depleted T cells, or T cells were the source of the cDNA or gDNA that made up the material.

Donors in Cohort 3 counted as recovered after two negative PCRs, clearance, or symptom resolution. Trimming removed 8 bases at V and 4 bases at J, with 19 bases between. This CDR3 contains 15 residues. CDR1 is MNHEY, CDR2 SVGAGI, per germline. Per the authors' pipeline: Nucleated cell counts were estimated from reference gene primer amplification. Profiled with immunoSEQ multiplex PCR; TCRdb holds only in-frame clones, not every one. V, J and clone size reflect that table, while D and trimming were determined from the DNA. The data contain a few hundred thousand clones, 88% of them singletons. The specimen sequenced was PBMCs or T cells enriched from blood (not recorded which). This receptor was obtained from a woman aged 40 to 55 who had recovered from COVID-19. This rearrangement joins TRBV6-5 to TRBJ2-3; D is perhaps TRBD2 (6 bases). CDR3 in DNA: TGTGCCAGCTTCACACGCCAAGGAGGGCCAGATACGCAGTATTTT. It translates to CASFTRQGGPDTQYF.